The 23 T cell receptor beta chains given below trace back to one sample, sequenced in a study of blood T cell repertoires in COVID-19. Generated by immunoSEQ multiplex PCR, the TCRdb table keeps only in-frame clones and is missing some. The sample records approximately 480,000 clones, roughly nine tenths being singletons. Material: PBMCs or T cells enriched from blood (not recorded which). The origin of the receptors is a woman younger than 35 who had recovered from COVID-19.

The CDR3 is CASSRESGELFF. The CDR3 DNA is TGTGCCAGCAGTCGGGAGTCCGGGGAGCTGTTTTTT. This chain joins TRBV11-3 and TRBJ2-2; weak D call: TRBD2 (6 bases). This CDR3 contains 12 residues. The V and J ends lost 6 bases and 6 bases respectively, with 8 bases between them. Germline V lookup: CDR1 SGHNT, CDR2 YENEEA.

About this clone itself: Other DNA sequences in this specimen translate into the identical CDR3. The V gene is TRBV5-6, the J gene TRBJ2-5; weak D call: TRBD2 (7 bases). Trimming cost V 2 bases and J 3 bases, with 11 bases left between them. The CDR3 spans 14 residues. The V gene's germline CDR1 is SGHDT and CDR2 YYEEEE. The CDR3, as DNA: TGTGCCAGCAGCTTATCGGGGGGCGAAGAGACCCAGTACTTC. Its translation: CASSLSGGEETQYF.

CDR3 in amino acids: CASSPDGPRGGNSPLHF. CDR3 coding DNA: TGCGCCAGCAGCCCCGACGGGCCCCGTGGAGGGAATTCACCCCTCCACTTT. The chain recombines TRBV5-1 with TRBJ1-6, with no clear D. Between the trimmed V and J ends, which lost 4 bases and 7 bases, there was a span of 21 bases. Per germline, CDR1 SGHRS and CDR2 YFSETQ. The CDR3 covers 17 residues.

This chain connects TRBV6-5 to TRBJ2-1; TRBD1 agrees at 8 bases. The CDR3 covers 15 residues. Germline CDR1 reads MNHEY; CDR2 reads SVGAGI. The V and J ends lost 3 bases and 7 bases, in that order; junction bases with no gene match: 8. The CDR3 loop reads CASSYQGAVSNEQFF. The CDR3 nucleotides read TGTGCCAGCAGTTATCAGGGGGCGGTGAGTAATGAGCAGTTCTTC.

The chain couples TRBV7-2 to TRBJ2-1; 13 bases map to TRBD2. Per germline, CDR1 SGHTA and CDR2 FQGNSA. Trimming removed 2 bases from V and 8 bases from J; junction bases left unmatched: 9. The CDR3 length is 17 residues. The CDR3, as DNA: TGTGCCAGCAGCTTATTCAAACTAGCGGGGGGGCAGTATGAGCAGTTCTTC. Translating it yields CASSLFKLAGGQYEQFF.

The rearrangement joins TRBV3-1 (or the pseudogene TRBV3-2) to TRBJ2-3; tentatively, D is TRBD1 (6 bases). Germline CDR1 reads LGHDT; CDR2 reads YNNKEL (reference sequence). V lost 5 bases, J lost 5 bases, and 23 bases lay in between. This CDR3 spans 17 amino acids. For the CDR3, the DNA is TGTGCCAGCAGCGTCGAGTCGGTGGGGGCCAAGGGAGATACGCAGTATTTT. Protein: CASSVESVGAKGDTQYF.

The chain links TRBV3-1 (or the pseudogene TRBV3-2) to TRBJ1-2, with D unclear. The CDR3 has 17 amino acids. The germline CDR1 and CDR2 sequences are LGHDT and YNNKEL (reference sequence). Trimming removed 0 bases from V and 4 bases from J, with 18 bases in between. In nucleotides, the CDR3 is TGTGCCAGCAGCCAAGAGGTATGGGTCGCGGCGGGCTATGGCTACACCTTC. The encoded protein is CASSQEVWVAAGYGYTF.

The chain recombines TRBV5-6 with TRBJ1-2; possibly TRBD1 for D (5 bases). V was shortened by 0 bases and J by 5 bases, with 11 bases between the two germline ends. Germline lookup yields CDR1 SGHDT and CDR2 YYEEEE. There are 14 residues in the CDR3. CDR3: CASSLAGGEYGYTF. The CDR3 DNA follows: TGTGCCAGCAGCTTGGCCGGGGGGGAGTATGGCTACACCTTC.

This clone occurred once. This rearrangement joins TRBV28 to TRBJ1-1; D possibly corresponds to TRBD1 (5 bases). Germline lookup yields CDR1 MDHEN and CDR2 SYDVKM. V was cut by 10 bases and J by 3 bases, with 15 bases left in between. CDR3 length: 13 amino acids. The CDR3 here is CATKNQGYTEAFF. In DNA form, the CDR3 reads TGTGCCACCAAAAATCAGGGATACACTGAAGCTTTCTTT.

V usage is TRBV28 and J usage is TRBJ2-2, with TRBD2 identical over 10 bases. The CDR3 totals 14 residues. Germline loops: CDR1 MDHEN, CDR2 SYDVKM. V lost 9 bases to trimming and J lost 7 bases; unmatched junction nucleotides: 8. CDR3 nucleotide sequence: TGTGCCAGTATATCCGGGACTAGCGTCGGGGAGCTGTTTTTT. Its translation is CASISGTSVGELFF.

As concerns this clone: The junction and the germline gene differ at one end; a read error may be behind it. This rearrangement joins TRBV13 to TRBJ1-6; 7 bases fit TRBD1. Germline loops: CDR1 PRHDT, CDR2 FYEKMQ (reference sequence). The CDR3 has 16 residues. CDR3 in DNA: TGTGCCAGCAGTTTAGGGAGTACAGGGGTGAATTCACCCCTCCACTTT. Translation: CASSLGSTGVNSPLHF. Using reference TRBV13 and TRBJ1-6 for the parts outside the CDR3, the full variable domain is AAGVIQSPRHLIKEKRETATLKCYPIPRHDTVYWYQQGPGQDPQFLISFYEKMQSDKGSIPDRFSAQQFSDYHSELNMSSLELGDSALYFCASSLGSTGVNSPLHFGNGTRLTVT.

The rearrangement joins TRBV28 to TRBJ1-2; 10 bases are a match to TRBD1. This CDR3 spans 18 amino acids. Germline CDR1 is MDHEN and CDR2 is SYDVKM. The V gene end was trimmed by 3 bases and the J gene end by 0 bases; junction bases not matched to a gene: 10. The CDR3 spells CASSLFGTGEDTNYGYTF. CDR3 nucleotide sequence: TGTGCCAGCAGTTTGTTTGGGACAGGGGAAGATACTAACTATGGCTACACCTTC.

This chain links TRBV30 with TRBJ2-5; no definite D call. The CDR3 sequence is 13 residues long. Looked up from germline, CDR1 is GTSNPN and CDR2 is SVGIG (reference sequence). V was pared by 3 bases and J by 5 bases, with 13 bases between. CDR3 region: CAWRPQRFETQYF. In DNA form, the CDR3 reads TGTGCCTGGAGACCCCAGAGGTTCGAGACCCAGTACTTC.

The genes are TRBV3-1 (or the pseudogene TRBV3-2) and TRBJ2-7, with TRBD1 matching 9 bases. Germline loops: CDR1 LGHDT, CDR2 YNNKEL (reference sequence). This CDR3 has 16 amino acids. The ends lost 1 base at V and 3 bases at J; junction bases unmatched: 7. The CDR3 loop is CASSQGRAGQGYEQYF. The CDR3 nucleotides are TGTGCCAGCAGCCAAGGTAGGGCGGGACAGGGCTACGAGCAGTACTTC.

A note on this clone: The same CDR3 also results from other DNA sequences found in this sample. V and J are TRBV5-1 and TRBJ1-1, with D possibly being TRBD1 (5 bases). The CDR3 spans 14 residues. Trimming removed 2 bases from V and 5 bases from J, with 13 bases in between. The germline V gene has CDR1 SGHRS and CDR2 YFSETQ. The chain's CDR3 is CASSLRGEGTEAFF. CDR3 in DNA: TGCGCCAGCAGCTTAAGAGGGGAGGGAACTGAAGCTTTCTTT.

The chain couples TRBV30 to TRBJ1-1; no definite D call. Per germline, CDR1 GTSNPN and CDR2 SVGIG (reference sequence). This CDR3 is built from 11 residues. Trimming removed 1 base from V and 11 bases from J, with 11 bases in between. The CDR3 here is CAWSEVGRAFF. The CDR3 coding sequence is TGTGCCTGGAGTGAGGTAGGGAGGGCTTTCTTT.

The V and J genes are TRBV4-1 and TRBJ1-6; the D gene is possibly TRBD1 (5 bases). Germline CDR1 reads MGHRA; CDR2 reads YSYEKL. CDR3 size: 15 residues. Trimming cost V 7 bases and J 5 bases, with 15 bases left between them. The DNA for the CDR3 is TGCGCCAGCAACCGGGGGTATCAGGATAATTCACCCCTCCACTTT. This sequence encodes CASNRGYQDNSPLHF.

V usage is TRBV5-1 and J usage is TRBJ1-6; 11 bases line up with TRBD1. Germline lookup yields CDR1 SGHRS and CDR2 YFSETQ. This CDR3 spans 15 amino acids. V lost 0 bases to trimming and J lost 9 bases; unmatched junction nucleotides: 2. In nucleotides, the CDR3 is TGCGCCAGCAGCTTGGAAGGGACAGGGGGTTCACCCCTCCACTTT. This sequence encodes CASSLEGTGGSPLHF.

CDR3 region: CASSLRGAGFPYNSPLHF. CDR3 sequence (DNA): TGCGCCAGCAGCTTGCGCGGGGCAGGGTTCCCCTATAATTCACCCCTCCACTTT. This sequence joins TRBV5-1 and TRBJ1-6; perhaps TRBD1 as D (5 bases). V was shortened by 1 base and J by 2 bases, with 16 bases between the two germline ends. There are 18 residues in the CDR3. Germline assignment: CDR1 SGHRS and CDR2 YFSETQ. Based on the CDR3 plus reference TRBV5-1 and TRBJ1-6, the full variable domain is KAGVTQTPRYLIKTRGQQVTLSCSPISGHRSVSWYQQTPGQGLQFLFEYFSETQRNKGNFPGRFSGRQFSNSRSEMNVSTLELGDSALYLCASSLRGAGFPYNSPLHFGNGTRLTVT.

The V gene is TRBV11-1, the J gene TRBJ1-1; D remains unclear. With 5 bases removed from V and 1 base from J, the gap between germline ends came to 11 bases. This CDR3 is 14 amino acids long. Germline CDR1 reads SGHAT; CDR2 reads FQDESV (reference sequence). In nucleotides, the CDR3 is TGTGCCAGCAGCAACCCGGGTCCGAACACTGAAGCTTTCTTT. It specifies CASSNPGPNTEAFF.

This clone was picked up a small number of times. V gene TRBV28 combines with J gene TRBJ1-1, with D perhaps matching TRBD1 (5 bases). The CDR3 runs to 13 residues. The ends were cut back, 3 bases at V and 8 bases at J, with 13 bases in the middle. Germline CDR1 and CDR2: MDHEN and SYDVKM. As DNA, the CDR3 is TGTGCCAGCAGTTTTCGCGAGGGACTCGAAGCTTTCTTT. It encodes CASSFREGLEAFF.

In its sample, this clone was seen a few times. The chain links TRBV5-4 to TRBJ2-1, with 12 bases fitting TRBD2. CDR1 and CDR2 from the germline V gene are SGHNT and YYREEE (reference sequence). The CDR3 is made up of 17 amino acids. The J segment lost 7 bases and the V segment lost 4 bases, leaving 12 bases of the junction unmatched. The CDR3 is CASSPLPSGGARNEQFF. CDR3 DNA: TGTGCCAGCAGCCCCCTCCCTAGCGGGGGGGCTAGGAATGAGCAGTTCTTC.

The chain carries TRBV28 and TRBJ1-1, with 10 bases that match TRBD1. This CDR3 is 16 amino acids long. The V gene's germline CDR1 is MDHEN and CDR2 SYDVKM. V lost 3 bases to trimming and J lost 1 base; unmatched junction nucleotides: 5. The CDR3 protein is CASSFRDRGPNTEAFF. The CDR3 nucleotides are TGTGCCAGCAGTTTCCGGGACAGGGGCCCGAACACTGAAGCTTTCTTT.